The clone carrying this T cell receptor beta chain has a count of ten or more. The antigen is unknown. With 5 bases clipped from V and 8 bases from J, the junction kept 10 bases outside the gene matches. Germline V CDR1 and CDR2: MDHEN, SYDVKM. This CDR3 contains 15 residues. These data belong to a study of T cells in Graves' hyperthyroidism and ophthalmopathy. Study conclusions and caveats: The model identified upcoming ophthalmopathy a median around 7.1 months ahead of onset.

From RNA transcripts, TCR beta CDR3 regions were amplified. A set of HTBI primers served as the primers for a first-round RT-PCR of the TCR CDR3. TCRdb re-called the multiplex PCR reads through MiXCR, storing one row per CDR3 protein. The table includes about 420,000 distinct CDR3 sequences, roughly an eighth detected once. Those patients with uncontrolled infection, other autoimmune disease, pregnancy or lactation were excluded. This chain uses TRBV28 with TRBJ1-4; TRBD1 matches 8 bases. The specimen was blood. The receptor was derived from a woman aged 18-35 years with Graves' hyperthyroidism. The CDR3 loop reads CASSPSRGHGEKLFF. In DNA form, the CDR3 reads TGTGCCAGCAGTCCATCCAGGGGGCATGGAGAAAAACTGTTTTTT. The whole variable domain, remainder taken from reference TRBV28 and TRBJ1-4, is DVKVTQSSRYLVKRTGEKVFLECVQDMDHENMFWYRQDPGLGLRLIYFSYDVKMKEKGDIPEGYSVSREKKERFSLILESASTNQTSMYLCASSPSRGHGEKLFFGSGTQLSVL.